A single sample gave rise to the 20 T cell receptor beta chains below, sequenced in a study of blood T cell repertoires in COVID-19. Only in-frame clones appear in the TCRdb table, and some are missing; sequencing was by immunoSEQ multiplex PCR. The table has roughly 500,000 clones, about nine tenths seen once; the top ten hold approximately 8%. Sequencing used PBMCs or T cells enriched from blood (not recorded which). All receptors derive from a woman in her sixties who had recovered from COVID-19.

CDR3 region: CASSEGTGSTDTQYF. As DNA, the CDR3 is TGTGCCAGCAGTGAAGGGACAGGGAGCACAGATACGCAGTATTTT. The genes are TRBV2 and TRBJ2-3; 8 bases match TRBD1. The ends lost 1 base at V and 0 bases at J; junction bases unmatched: 0. The CDR3 totals 15 residues. In germline, CDR1 is SNHLY, CDR2 FYNNEI. The full variable domain, with the rest looked up from reference TRBV2 and TRBJ2-3, is EPEVTQTPSHQVTQMGQEVILRCVPISNHLYFYWYRQILGQKVEFLVSFYNNEISEKSEIFDDQFSVERPDGSNFTLKIRSTKLEDSAMYFCASSEGTGSTDTQYFGPGTRLTVL.

V gene TRBV5-1 combines with J gene TRBJ1-1, with 11 bases that match TRBD1. The junction had 8 bases not matched to a gene; V was cut back by 6 bases and J by 4 bases. CDR1 and CDR2 (germline): SGHRS, YFSETQ. CDR3 size: 15 residues. CDR3 sequence (DNA): TGCGCCAGCACCACCGCCGGGACAGGGGGCACTGAAGCTTTCTTT. Its translation is CASTTAGTGGTEAFF.

The chain uses TRBV10-3 and TRBJ2-1; 11 positions agree with TRBD2. Germline lookup yields CDR1 ENHRY and CDR2 SYGVKD. V gave up 3 bases and J gave up 9 bases; unmatched junction bases: 4. This CDR3 spans 14 amino acids. This chain's CDR3 is CAISELAGEREQFF. The DNA of the CDR3 is TGTGCCATCAGTGAACTAGCGGGGGAACGTGAGCAGTTCTTC.

This chain joins TRBV6-4 and TRBJ2-7, with D possibly matching TRBD1 (5 bases). The V gene lost 4 bases and the J gene lost 1 base, with 17 bases spanning the gap. The germline gives CDR1 MRHNA, CDR2 SNTAGT. This CDR3 contains 16 residues. In nucleotides, the CDR3 is TGTGCCAGCAGTGTAGTCCCCGACAGTGATTCCTACGAGCAGTACGTC. Amino acids: CASSVVPDSDSYEQYV.

J is TRBJ1-1 and V is TRBV25-1, with D perhaps matching TRBD1 (5 bases). CDR1 is MGHDK and CDR2 is SYGVNS in the germline V gene. Between the trimmed V and J ends, which lost 7 bases and 5 bases, there was a span of 14 bases. The CDR3 totals 13 residues. The CDR3 region has the DNA TGTGCCAGCATCAGGGCTGGAGGGACTGAAGCTTTCTTT. It is translated as CASIRAGGTEAFF.

Of note for this clone: Other nucleotide sequences in the sample specify the same CDR3. The chain couples TRBV5-1 to TRBJ1-1; D may be TRBD1 (5 bases). Germline V gives CDR1 SGHRS, CDR2 YFSETQ. This CDR3 has 11 residues. The ends were cut back, 0 bases at V and 8 bases at J, with 5 bases in the middle. CDR3: CASSLDREAFF. In DNA, the CDR3 is TGCGCCAGCAGCTTGGACAGGGAAGCTTTCTTT.

V gene TRBV5-1 combines with J gene TRBJ1-1; TRBD1 might be the D (6 bases). The ends were cut back, 4 bases at V and 5 bases at J, with 18 bases in the middle. Germline-derived CDR1 and CDR2 are SGHRS and YFSETQ. CDR3 length equals 15 residues. As DNA, the CDR3 is TGCGCCAGCAGCCGAAGCCAGGGGAGGGGGACTGAAGCTTTCTTT. Its protein is CASSRSQGRGTEAFF.

The rearrangement links TRBV3-1 (or the pseudogene TRBV3-2) to TRBJ1-1; 8 bases line up with TRBD1. Germline lookup yields CDR1 LGHDT and CDR2 YNNKEL (reference sequence). The trim removed 4 bases at V and 4 bases at J, leaving 8 bases unmatched. CDR3 length equals 15 residues. The CDR3 loop reads CASSPHQDRATEAFF. CDR3 nucleotides: TGTGCCAGCAGCCCCCACCAGGACAGGGCCACTGAAGCTTTCTTT.

A remark on this clone: This CDR3 is also generated by other DNA sequences in the sample. The chain recombines TRBV30 with TRBJ1-1; possible D gene TRBD1, 5 bases. Germline V CDR1 and CDR2: GTSNPN, SVGIG (reference sequence). V dropped 3 bases and J dropped 0 bases, with 5 bases sitting between them. CDR3 size: 12 residues. The CDR3 coding sequence is TGTGCCTGGAGCAGGGTGAACACTGAAGCTTTCTTT. This gives the protein CAWSRVNTEAFF.

The chain has TRBV15 and TRBJ2-4, with D possibly TRBD1 on 6 matching bases. Trimming took off 3 bases at V and 4 bases at J, with 16 bases between the two ends. Germline lookup yields CDR1 LNHNV and CDR2 YYDKDF (reference sequence). The CDR3 covers 16 residues. As DNA, the CDR3 is TGTGCCACCAGCAGTACCCGTGGACAGAGGAAAAACATTCAGTACTTC. This translates into CATSSTRGQRKNIQYF.

This clone occurred once. V gene TRBV12-3 or TRBV12-4 combines with J gene TRBJ1-2, with a possible D match to TRBD1 (6 bases). The germline V and J ends were trimmed by 7 bases and 3 bases, with 12 bases remaining between them. The CDR3 consists of 13 residues. The CDR3 nucleotides read TGTGCCAGCACCCAGGGGTTGGACTATGGCTACACCTTC. Translated: CASTQGLDYGYTF.

CDR3 nucleotides: TGTGCCAGCAGCTTATTTCAGGGGCCCTCTGGAAACACCATATATTTT. Translation: CASSLFQGPSGNTIYF. The V call is TRBV7-6, the J call TRBJ1-3, with D possibly being TRBD1 (6 bases). Germline CDR1 SGHVS, CDR2 FNYEAQ. There are 16 residues in the CDR3. With 2 bases removed from V and 0 bases from J, the gap between germline ends came to 11 bases.

This chain joins TRBV2 and TRBJ2-2; D is perhaps TRBD1 (6 bases). The CDR3 is 16 amino acids. Germline-derived CDR1 and CDR2 are SNHLY and FYNNEI. The V and J ends lost 5 bases and 3 bases respectively, with 16 bases between them. Here the CDR3 DNA reads TGTGCCAGCAGTAGCAAGTGGGCAGGGGACACCGGGGAGCTGTTTTTT. Protein product: CASSSKWAGDTGELFF.

This rearrangement joins TRBV3-1 (or the pseudogene TRBV3-2) to TRBJ2-6; maybe TRBD1 (5 bases). Germline V gene lookup returns CDR1 LGHDT and CDR2 YNNKEL (reference sequence). CDR3 size: 18 residues. V lost 0 bases to trimming and J lost 2 bases, with 14 bases between them. The CDR3 DNA reads TGTGCCAGCAGCCAAGAGTTCGGCAGGGTACCTGGGGCCAACGTCCTGACTTTC. Translating it yields CASSQEFGRVPGANVLTF.

The rearrangement uses TRBV2 and TRBJ1-4; D is perhaps TRBD1 (5 bases). CDR3 size: 15 residues. Per germline, CDR1 SNHLY and CDR2 FYNNEI. The germline V and J ends were trimmed by 5 bases and 3 bases, with 13 bases remaining between them. The CDR3 DNA follows: TGTGCCAGCAGTCGCCCCGGGGGTTCTAATGAAAAACTGTTTTTT. It translates to CASSRPGGSNEKLFF.

The V and J genes are TRBV3-1 (or the pseudogene TRBV3-2) and TRBJ2-2, with TRBD1 matching 8 bases. The germline V gene encodes CDR1 LGHDT and CDR2 YNNKEL (reference sequence). Unmatched junction bases numbered 15, after V lost 2 bases and J lost 1 base. The CDR3 has 20 amino acids. CDR3: CASSQWGAGGPEWNTGELFF. The CDR3 bases are TGTGCCAGCAGCCAATGGGGTGCAGGGGGCCCTGAATGGAACACCGGGGAGCTGTTTTTT.

The chain is built from TRBV24-1 and TRBJ2-2, with 7 positions matching TRBD2. CDR1 and CDR2 from the germline V gene are KGHDR and SFDVKD. V lost 1 base and J lost 2; bases outside the gene matches: 9. This CDR3 spans 18 amino acids. The CDR3 DNA follows: TGTGCCACCAGTGATTTCCTTTTCGGGGAGGGAAACACCGGGGAGCTGTTTTTT. Its translation is CATSDFLFGEGNTGELFF.

V is TRBV13 and J is TRBJ1-1; D gene ambiguous. The CDR3 covers 13 residues. Trimming took off 2 bases at V and 1 base at J, with 5 bases between the two ends. Germline values: CDR1 PRHDT, CDR2 FYEKMQ (reference sequence). The CDR3 sequence: CASSLFGNTEAFF. CDR3 DNA: TGTGCCAGCAGCTTATTCGGGAACACTGAAGCTTTCTTT.

This clone was found once. This sequence joins TRBV12-3 or TRBV12-4 and TRBJ2-5; 8 bases map to TRBD1. V shed 3 bases, J shed 6 bases, and the junction held 3 bases outside the gene matches. CDR3 length equals 13 residues. CDR3 region: CASSFGQGQTQYF. As DNA, the CDR3 is TGTGCCAGCAGTTTCGGACAGGGACAGACCCAGTACTTC.

The rearrangement links TRBV24-1 to TRBJ2-2, with a tentative D call TRBD1 (5 bases). Germline lookup yields CDR1 KGHDR and CDR2 SFDVKD. The germline V and J ends were trimmed by 6 bases and 8 bases, with 18 bases remaining between them. The CDR3 runs 15 residues. CDR3 nucleotide sequence: TGTGCCACCAGTCAATATGACAGTCAAGTAGGGGAGCTGTTTTTT. Protein: CATSQYDSQVGELFF.